Each of the 13 T cell receptor beta chains below was sequenced from the same sample in a study of spatial heterogeneity in lung cancer. Sample time point: sample taken at primary tumor resection. Extraction of whole RNA from tumor, nontumor lung or frozen PBMC preceded unsorted sequencing. TCRdb independently ran MiXCR on the 5' RACE reads; one entry per CDR3 protein. The table lists over 90,000 distinct CDR3 sequences, approximately 8.2% of them singletons. The sample was PBMCs, taken at surgery. The receptors were gathered from a male donor with early-stage non-small cell lung cancer.

J is TRBJ2-5 and V is TRBV29-1; a possible D gene is TRBD1 (5 bases). Germline V gives CDR1 SQVTM, CDR2 ANQGSEA. The ends were cut back, 7 bases at V and 4 bases at J, with 13 bases in the middle. The CDR3 consists of 12 residues. CDR3 region: CSASEGAETQYF. DNA for the CDR3: TGCAGCGCCTCGGAAGGGGCAGAGACCCAGTACTTC.

This clonotype was found many times. The rearrangement uses TRBV11-2 and TRBJ2-6; no clear D. CDR1 and CDR2 (germline): SGHAT, FQNNGV. Trimming shortened V by 1 base and J by 1 base, and 14 bases separated the two germline ends. This CDR3 contains 18 residues. The CDR3 reads CASSLAPHAGSGANVLTF. The CDR3 DNA is TGTGCCAGCAGCTTAGCTCCCCATGCCGGTTCTGGGGCCAACGTCCTGACTTTC.

The chain has TRBV7-7 and TRBJ2-5; D is unclear. Trimming removed 5 bases from V and 0 bases from J, with 7 bases in between. Germline-derived CDR1 and CDR2 are SSHAT and FNYEAQ (reference sequence). This CDR3 spans 13 amino acids. The CDR3 region has the DNA TGTGCCAGCAGCCGACTGAACCAAGAGACCCAGTACTTC. Translating it yields CASSRLNQETQYF.

The table lists this clonotype with a few counts. V is TRBV29-1 and J is TRBJ2-3; D gene uncertain. In germline, CDR1 is SQVTM, CDR2 ANQGSEA. This CDR3 spans 14 amino acids. The V gene lost 4 bases and the J gene lost 3 bases, with 14 bases spanning the gap. This CDR3 is CSVVGTPRTDTQYF. The CDR3 DNA follows: TGCAGCGTTGTTGGCACCCCCCGAACAGATACGCAGTATTTT.

This clonotype appeared a few times. The chain employs TRBV6-1 and TRBJ2-7, with a weak D call TRBD1 (5 bases). CDR1 is MNHNS and CDR2 is SASEGT in the germline V gene. Trimming cost V 0 bases and J 4 bases, with 10 bases left between them. The CDR3 runs to 14 residues. This CDR3 reads CASSEAGQGYEQYF. The CDR3 DNA sequence: TGTGCCAGCAGTGAAGCGGGCCAGGGATACGAGCAGTACTTC.

This clonotype has a handful of counts. This rearrangement joins TRBV11-1 to TRBJ2-5; D may be TRBD2 (5 bases). The germline gives CDR1 SGHAT, CDR2 FQDESV (reference sequence). V was clipped by 5 bases and J by 3 bases, with 13 bases between them. The CDR3 has 14 amino acids. The CDR3 protein is CASSRFDGKETQYF. CDR3 bases: TGTGCCAGCAGCCGATTTGACGGGAAAGAGACCCAGTACTTC.

This clonotype was detected many times. The chain employs TRBV29-1 and TRBJ1-1, with no clear D. The CDR3 has 13 residues. Per germline, CDR1 SQVTM and CDR2 ANQGSEA. With 5 bases removed from V and 0 bases from J, the gap between germline ends came to 10 bases. CDR3 residues: CSVSGQVNTEAFF. In DNA form, the CDR3 reads TGCAGCGTTAGCGGTCAGGTGAACACTGAAGCTTTCTTT.

The J gene is TRBJ2-5, the V gene TRBV6-1, with 9 bases identical to TRBD1. In germline, CDR1 is MNHNS, CDR2 SASEGT. Trimming at V came to 0 bases and at J to 3 bases, leaving 2 bases not matched to a gene. This CDR3 has 15 residues. The chain's CDR3 is CASSEAGTGKETQYF. CDR3 DNA: TGTGCCAGCAGTGAAGCCGGGACAGGGAAAGAGACCCAGTACTTC.

This clonotype has ten or more counts. The chain combines TRBV12-3 or TRBV12-4 with TRBJ2-7, with D possibly being TRBD2 (5 bases). The length of the CDR3 is 14 residues. Trimming removed 8 bases at V and 3 bases at J, with 17 bases between. The CDR3 loop is CASGIGYGDYEQYF. The CDR3 DNA sequence: TGTGCCAGCGGGATTGGGTACGGGGACTACGAGCAGTACTTC.

The table lists this clonotype with a few counts. This chain connects TRBV28 to TRBJ2-5; TRBD2 aligns across 13 bases. Germline assignment: CDR1 MDHEN and CDR2 SYDVKM. V was pared by 6 bases and J by 2 bases, with 9 bases of the junction left unmatched. The CDR3 totals 17 residues. The CDR3 DNA reads TGTGCCAGCAGCCAGGGACTAGCGGGATTGGGTCAAGAGACCCAGTACTTC. This translates into CASSQGLAGLGQETQYF. Combining the CDR3 with reference TRBV28 and TRBJ2-5 gives the whole variable domain DVKVTQSSRYLVKRTGEKVFLECVQDMDHENMFWYRQDPGLGLRLIYFSYDVKMKEKGDIPEGYSVSREKKERFSLILESASTNQTSMYLCASSQGLAGLGQETQYFGPGTRLLVL.

This clonotype has a count of ten or more. This sequence joins TRBV7-9 and TRBJ2-5; 7 bases align to TRBD2. The CDR3 runs to 14 residues. Germline V gene lookup returns CDR1 SEHNR and CDR2 FQNEAQ (reference sequence). V lost 5 bases and J lost 4; bases outside the gene matches: 7. The CDR3 DNA follows: TGTGCCAGCAGCCACGCTGGGAGGGGAGAGACCCAGTACTTC. Residues: CASSHAGRGETQYF.

The rearrangement links TRBV7-9 to TRBJ2-3, with D perhaps matching TRBD2 (5 bases). CDR1 SEHNR and CDR2 FQNEAQ come from the germline V gene (reference sequence). Trimming took 4 bases from V and 4 from J, leaving 9 bases between them. The CDR3 totals 13 residues. DNA of the CDR3: TGTGCCAGCAGCTACGCCGGGGCAGATACGCAGTATTTT. This encodes CASSYAGADTQYF.

This clonotype was found many times. V usage is TRBV7-9 and J usage is TRBJ1-1, with D maybe TRBD1 (5 bases). From germline, CDR1 is SEHNR and CDR2 FQNEAQ (reference sequence). The CDR3 extends over 14 amino acids. Trimming cost V 4 bases and J 1 base, with 10 bases left between them. The CDR3 here is CASSSSGGNTEAFF. CDR3 bases: TGTGCCAGCAGCTCTAGCGGGGGGAACACTGAAGCTTTCTTT.